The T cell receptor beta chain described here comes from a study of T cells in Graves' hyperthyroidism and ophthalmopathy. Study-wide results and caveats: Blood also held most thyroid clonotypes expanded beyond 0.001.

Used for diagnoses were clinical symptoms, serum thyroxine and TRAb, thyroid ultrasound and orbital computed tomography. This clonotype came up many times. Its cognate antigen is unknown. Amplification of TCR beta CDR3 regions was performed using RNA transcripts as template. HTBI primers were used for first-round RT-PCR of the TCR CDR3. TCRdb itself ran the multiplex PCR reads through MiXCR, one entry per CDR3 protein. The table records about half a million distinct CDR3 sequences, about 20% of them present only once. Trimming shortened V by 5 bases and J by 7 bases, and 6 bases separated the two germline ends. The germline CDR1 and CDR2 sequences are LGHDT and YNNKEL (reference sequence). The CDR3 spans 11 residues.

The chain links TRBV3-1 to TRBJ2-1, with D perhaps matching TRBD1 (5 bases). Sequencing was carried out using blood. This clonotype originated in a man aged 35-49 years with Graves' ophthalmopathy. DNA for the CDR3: TGTGCCAGCAGCAGGGGAAATGAGCAGTTCTTC. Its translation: CASSRGNEQFF.